The source of this TCR beta chain is a study of blood T cell repertoires in COVID-19. Whole-study context: Specimens from acute and convalescent COVID-19 originated in the United States, Italy and Spain. Sources were T cells, B-cell-depleted T cells, or PBMCs; the material itself was cDNA or gDNA.

This clone was recorded only once. Source study methods: Estimation of nucleated cell counts relied on the amplification of reference gene primers. The data were produced by immunoSEQ multiplex PCR, yet TCRdb's version contains in-frame clones alone and is incomplete. The DNA was the basis for D and trimming; V, J and clone size are from that table. The sample lists tens of thousands of clones; around nine tenths were seen once. The TCR originated in an elderly man with acute or convalescent COVID-19. The sequencing input was peripheral blood.

The DNA of the CDR3 is TGTGCCAGCAGCATGGGACAGGGTAGCCCCCACGAGCAGTACTTC. Translation: CASSMGQGSPHEQYF. The chain couples TRBV11-3 to TRBJ2-7; TRBD1 aligns across 9 bases. The germline CDR1 and CDR2 sequences are SGHNT and YENEEA. J was trimmed by 5 bases and V by 5 bases; bases with no gene match: 10. The CDR3 sequence is 15 residues long.